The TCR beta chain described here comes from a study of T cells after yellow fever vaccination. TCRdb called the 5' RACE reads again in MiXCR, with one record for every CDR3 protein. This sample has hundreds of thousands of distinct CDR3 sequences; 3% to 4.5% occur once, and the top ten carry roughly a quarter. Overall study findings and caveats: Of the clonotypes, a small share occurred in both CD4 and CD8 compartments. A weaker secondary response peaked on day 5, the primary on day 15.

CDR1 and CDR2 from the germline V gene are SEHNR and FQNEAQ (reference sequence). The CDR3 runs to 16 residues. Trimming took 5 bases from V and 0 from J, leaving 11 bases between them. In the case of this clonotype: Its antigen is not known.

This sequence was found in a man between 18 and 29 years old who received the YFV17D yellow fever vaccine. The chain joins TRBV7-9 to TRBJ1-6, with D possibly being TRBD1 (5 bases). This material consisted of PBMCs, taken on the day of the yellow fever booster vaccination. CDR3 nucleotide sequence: TGTGCCAGCAGCAACGGGGGGGTCTCCTATAATTCACCCCTCCACTTT. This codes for CASSNGGVSYNSPLHF.